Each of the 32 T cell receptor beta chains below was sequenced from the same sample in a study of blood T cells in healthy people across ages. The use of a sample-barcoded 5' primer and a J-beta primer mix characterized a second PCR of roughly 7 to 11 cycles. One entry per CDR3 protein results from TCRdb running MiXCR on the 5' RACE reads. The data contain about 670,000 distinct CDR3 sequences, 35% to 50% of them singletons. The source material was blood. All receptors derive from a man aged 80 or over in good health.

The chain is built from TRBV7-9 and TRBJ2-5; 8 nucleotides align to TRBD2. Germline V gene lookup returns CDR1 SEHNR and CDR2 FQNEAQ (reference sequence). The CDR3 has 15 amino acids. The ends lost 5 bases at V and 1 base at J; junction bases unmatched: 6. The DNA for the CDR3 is TGTGCCAGCAGCCAACAAACTAGCGGCCAAGAGACCCAGTACTTC. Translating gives CASSQQTSGQETQYF. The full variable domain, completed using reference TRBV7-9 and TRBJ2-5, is DTGVSQNPRHKITKRGQNVTFRCDPISEHNRLYWYRQTLGQGPEFLTYFQNEAQLEKSRLLSDRFSAERPKGSFSTLEIQRTEQGDSAMYLCASSQQTSGQETQYFGPGTRLLVL.

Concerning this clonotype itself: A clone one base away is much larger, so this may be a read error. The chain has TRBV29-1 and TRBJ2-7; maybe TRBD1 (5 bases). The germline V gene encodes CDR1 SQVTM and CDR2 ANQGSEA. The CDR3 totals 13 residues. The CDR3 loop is CGVGRTRPYEQYF. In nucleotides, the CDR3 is TGCGGCGTTGGAAGGACACGTCCCTACGAGCAGTACTTC.

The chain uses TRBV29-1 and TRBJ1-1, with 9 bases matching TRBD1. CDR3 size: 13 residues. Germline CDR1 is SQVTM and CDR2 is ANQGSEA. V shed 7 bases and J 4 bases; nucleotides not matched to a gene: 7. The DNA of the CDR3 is TGCAGCGCCGGACAGGGGATGGCCACTGAAGCTTTCTTT. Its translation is CSAGQGMATEAFF.

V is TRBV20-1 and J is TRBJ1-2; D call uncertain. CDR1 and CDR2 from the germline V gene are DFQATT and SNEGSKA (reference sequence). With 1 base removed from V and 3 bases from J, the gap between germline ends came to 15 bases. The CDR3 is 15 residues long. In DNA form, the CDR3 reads TGCAGTGCTAGAGGTCGTGGAATGGGGTACTATGGCTACACCTTC. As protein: CSARGRGMGYYGYTF.

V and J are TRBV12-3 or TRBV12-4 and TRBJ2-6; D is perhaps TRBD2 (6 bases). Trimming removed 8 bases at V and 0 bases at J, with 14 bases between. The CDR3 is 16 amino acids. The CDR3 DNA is TGTGCCAGCGATCCGGGACTTTCCTCTGGGGCCAACGTCCTGACTTTC. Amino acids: CASDPGLSSGANVLTF.

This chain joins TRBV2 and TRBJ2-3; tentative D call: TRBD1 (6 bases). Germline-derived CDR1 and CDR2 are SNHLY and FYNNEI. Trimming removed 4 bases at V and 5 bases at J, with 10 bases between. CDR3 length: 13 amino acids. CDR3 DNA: TGTGCCAGCAGTGGACAGGTGGGAGATACGCAGTATTTT. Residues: CASSGQVGDTQYF.

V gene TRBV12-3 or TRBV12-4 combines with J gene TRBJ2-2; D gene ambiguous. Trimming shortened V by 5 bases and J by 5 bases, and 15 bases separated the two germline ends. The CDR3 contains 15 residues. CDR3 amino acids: CASSVRRSVTGELFF. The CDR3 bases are TGTGCCAGCAGTGTAAGACGTAGTGTAACCGGGGAGCTGTTTTTT.

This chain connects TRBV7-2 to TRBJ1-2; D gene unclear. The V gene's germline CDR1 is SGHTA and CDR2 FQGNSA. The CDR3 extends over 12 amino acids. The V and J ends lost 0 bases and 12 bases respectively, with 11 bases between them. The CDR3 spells CASSLAGLHNTF. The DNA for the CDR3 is TGTGCCAGCAGCTTAGCCGGTCTCCATAACACCTTC.

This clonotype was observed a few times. The CDR3 sequence is CASSQDKGTGEKLFF. The CDR3, as DNA: TGTGCCAGCAGCCAAGATAAAGGTACAGGGGAAAAACTGTTTTTT. The chain carries TRBV4-2 and TRBJ1-4, with TRBD1 as a possible D gene (6 bases). The germline gives CDR1 LGHNA, CDR2 YNFKEQ. Trimming stripped 0 bases from V and 8 bases from J, with 13 bases between. The CDR3 runs to 15 residues.

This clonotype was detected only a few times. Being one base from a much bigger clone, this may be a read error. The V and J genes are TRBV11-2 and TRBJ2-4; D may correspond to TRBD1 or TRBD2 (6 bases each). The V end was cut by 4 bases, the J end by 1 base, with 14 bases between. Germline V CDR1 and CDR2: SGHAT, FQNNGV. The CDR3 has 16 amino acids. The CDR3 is CASSYEGGGAKNIQYF. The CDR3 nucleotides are TGTGCCAGCAGCTACGAGGGGGGCGGGGCCAAAAACATTCAGTACTTC.

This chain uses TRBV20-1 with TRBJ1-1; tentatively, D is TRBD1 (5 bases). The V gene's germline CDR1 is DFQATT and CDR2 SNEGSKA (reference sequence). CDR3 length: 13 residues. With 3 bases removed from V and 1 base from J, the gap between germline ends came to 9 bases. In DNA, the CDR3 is TGCAGTGCTAGGTCAGGGTCGAACACTGAAGCTTTCTTT. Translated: CSARSGSNTEAFF.

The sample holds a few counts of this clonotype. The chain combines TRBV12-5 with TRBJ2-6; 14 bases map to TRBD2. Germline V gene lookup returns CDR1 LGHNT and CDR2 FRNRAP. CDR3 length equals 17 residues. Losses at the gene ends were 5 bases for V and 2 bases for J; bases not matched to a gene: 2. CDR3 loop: CASGPGLAGAGANVLTF. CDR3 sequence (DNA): TGTGCTAGTGGTCCGGGACTAGCGGGAGCTGGGGCCAACGTCCTGACTTTC.

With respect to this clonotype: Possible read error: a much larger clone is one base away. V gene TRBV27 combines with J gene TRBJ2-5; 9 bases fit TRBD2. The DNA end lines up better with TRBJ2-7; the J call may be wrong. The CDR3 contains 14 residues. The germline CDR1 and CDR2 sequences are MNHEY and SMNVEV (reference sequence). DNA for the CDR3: TGTGCCATCAGTCCCGTAGCGGGGGAGGGCGAGCAGTACTTC. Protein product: CAISPVAGEGEQYF.

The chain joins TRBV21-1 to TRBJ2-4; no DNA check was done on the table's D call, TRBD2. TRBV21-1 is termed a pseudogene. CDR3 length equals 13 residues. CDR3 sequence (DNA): TGTGCCAGCAGCGGGACTAGCGGAGAGACCCGGTACTTC. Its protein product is CASSGTSGETRYF.

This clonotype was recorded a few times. The CDR3 loop reads CASSYPGTEGGEQFF. As DNA, the CDR3 is TGTGCCAGCAGTTACCCCGGGACAGAAGGGGGTGAGCAGTTCTTC. V usage is TRBV6-5 and J usage is TRBJ2-1, with TRBD1 matching over 7 bases. From germline, CDR1 is MNHEY and CDR2 SVGAGI. CDR3 length: 15 residues. With 2 bases clipped from V and 9 bases from J, the junction kept 10 bases outside the gene matches.

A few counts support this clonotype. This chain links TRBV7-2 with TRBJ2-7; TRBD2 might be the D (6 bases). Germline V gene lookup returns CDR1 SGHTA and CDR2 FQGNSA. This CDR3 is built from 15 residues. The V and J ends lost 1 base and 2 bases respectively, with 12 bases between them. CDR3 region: CASSLGKGGTYEQYF. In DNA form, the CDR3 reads TGTGCCAGCAGCTTAGGGAAGGGAGGCACCTACGAGCAGTACTTC.

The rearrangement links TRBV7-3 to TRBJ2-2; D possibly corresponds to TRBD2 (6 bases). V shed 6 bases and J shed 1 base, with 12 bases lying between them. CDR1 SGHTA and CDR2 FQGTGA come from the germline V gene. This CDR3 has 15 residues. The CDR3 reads CASRYGTGNTGELFF. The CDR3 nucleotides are TGTGCCAGCAGATATGGGACTGGGAACACCGGGGAGCTGTTTTTT.

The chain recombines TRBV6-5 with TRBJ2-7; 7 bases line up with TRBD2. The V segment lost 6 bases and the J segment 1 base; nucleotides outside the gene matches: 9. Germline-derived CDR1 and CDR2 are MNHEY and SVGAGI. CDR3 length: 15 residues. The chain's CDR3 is CASSRFREGSYEQYF. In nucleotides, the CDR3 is TGTGCCAGCAGCCGTTTTAGGGAGGGTTCCTACGAGCAGTACTTC.

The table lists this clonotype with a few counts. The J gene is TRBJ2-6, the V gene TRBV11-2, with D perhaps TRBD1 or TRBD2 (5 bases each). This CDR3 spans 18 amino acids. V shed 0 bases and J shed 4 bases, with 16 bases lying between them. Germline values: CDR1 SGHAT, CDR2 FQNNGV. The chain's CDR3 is CASSLDSGATLGANVLTF. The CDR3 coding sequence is TGTGCCAGCAGCTTAGACTCCGGGGCTACCCTCGGGGCCAACGTCCTGACTTTC.

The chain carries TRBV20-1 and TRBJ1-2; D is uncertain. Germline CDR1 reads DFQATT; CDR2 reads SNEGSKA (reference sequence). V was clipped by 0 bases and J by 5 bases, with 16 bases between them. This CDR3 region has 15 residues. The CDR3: CSARDRMGLGYGYTF. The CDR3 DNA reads TGCAGTGCTAGAGATCGTATGGGGTTAGGATATGGCTACACCTTC.

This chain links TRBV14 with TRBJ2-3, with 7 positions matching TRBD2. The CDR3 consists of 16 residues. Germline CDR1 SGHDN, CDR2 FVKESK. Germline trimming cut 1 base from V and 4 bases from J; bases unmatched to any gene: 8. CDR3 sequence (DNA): TGTGCCAGCAGCCAAGGAGGCGGACTAGTTGCAGATACGCAGTATTTT. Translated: CASSQGGGLVADTQYF.

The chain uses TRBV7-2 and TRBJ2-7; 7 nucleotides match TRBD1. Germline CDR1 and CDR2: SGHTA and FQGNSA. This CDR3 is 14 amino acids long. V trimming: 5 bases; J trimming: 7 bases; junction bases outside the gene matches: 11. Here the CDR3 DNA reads TGTGCCAGCAGCCAGGCAGGGGGTTGGGGAGAGCAGTACTTC. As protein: CASSQAGGWGEQYF.

The CDR3 here is CASDSGYTDTQYF. DNA for the CDR3: TGTGCCAGTGATAGCGGATACACAGATACGCAGTATTTT. The gene calls are TRBV18 and TRBJ2-3; D is possibly TRBD2 (6 bases). V gave up 9 bases and J gave up 2 bases, with 12 bases separating them. The CDR3 contains 13 residues. Germline V gene sequence: CDR1 KGHSH, CDR2 LQKENI.

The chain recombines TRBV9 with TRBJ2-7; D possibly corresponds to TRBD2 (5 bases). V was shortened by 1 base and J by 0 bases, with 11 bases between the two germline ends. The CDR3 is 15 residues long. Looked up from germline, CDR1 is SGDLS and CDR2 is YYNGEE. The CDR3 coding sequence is TGTGCCAGCAGCGTACGGGAAGTTAACTCCTACGAGCAGTACTTC. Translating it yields CASSVREVNSYEQYF.

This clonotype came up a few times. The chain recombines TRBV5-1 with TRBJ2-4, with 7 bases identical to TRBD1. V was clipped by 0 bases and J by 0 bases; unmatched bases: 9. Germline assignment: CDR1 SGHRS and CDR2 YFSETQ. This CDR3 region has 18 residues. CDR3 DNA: TGCGCCAGCAGCTTGGAAGGGGGCGACCCACTAGCCAAAAACATTCAGTACTTC. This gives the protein CASSLEGGDPLAKNIQYF.

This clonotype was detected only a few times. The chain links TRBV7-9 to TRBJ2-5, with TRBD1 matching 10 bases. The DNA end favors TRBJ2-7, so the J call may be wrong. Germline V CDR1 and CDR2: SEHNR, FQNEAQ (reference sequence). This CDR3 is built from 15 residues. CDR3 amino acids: CASSLFGTGAYEQYF. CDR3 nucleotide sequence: TGTGCCAGCAGCTTATTTGGGACAGGGGCCTACGAGCAGTACTTC.

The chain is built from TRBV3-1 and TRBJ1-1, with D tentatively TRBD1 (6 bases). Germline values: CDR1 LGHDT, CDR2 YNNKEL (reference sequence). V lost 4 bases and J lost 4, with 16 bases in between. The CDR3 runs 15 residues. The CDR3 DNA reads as TGTGCCAGCAGCCCAATGACAGGTCAAGGCACTGAAGCTTTCTTT. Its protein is CASSPMTGQGTEAFF.

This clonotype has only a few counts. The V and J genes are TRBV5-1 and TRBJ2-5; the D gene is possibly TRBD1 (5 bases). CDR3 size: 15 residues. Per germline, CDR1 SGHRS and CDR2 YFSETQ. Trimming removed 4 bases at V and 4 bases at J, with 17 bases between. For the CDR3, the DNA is TGCGCCAGCAGCGCTAAAGGGGCCTGGGGAGAGACCCAGTACTTC. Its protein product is CASSAKGAWGETQYF.

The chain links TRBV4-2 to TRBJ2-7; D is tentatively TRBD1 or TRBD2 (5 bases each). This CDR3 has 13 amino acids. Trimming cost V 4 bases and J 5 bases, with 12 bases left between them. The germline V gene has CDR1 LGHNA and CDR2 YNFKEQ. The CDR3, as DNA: TGTGCCAGCAGCCGGGACGGCTTTGACGAGCAGTACTTC. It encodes CASSRDGFDEQYF.

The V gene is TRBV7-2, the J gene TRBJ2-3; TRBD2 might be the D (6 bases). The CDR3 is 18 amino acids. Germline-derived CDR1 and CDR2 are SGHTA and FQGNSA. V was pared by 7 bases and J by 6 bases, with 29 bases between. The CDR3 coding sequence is TGTGCCAGCACCAACGGTGGAGGGGTTCGAGGTGGGGCGGATACGCAGTATTTT. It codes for CASTNGGGVRGGADTQYF.

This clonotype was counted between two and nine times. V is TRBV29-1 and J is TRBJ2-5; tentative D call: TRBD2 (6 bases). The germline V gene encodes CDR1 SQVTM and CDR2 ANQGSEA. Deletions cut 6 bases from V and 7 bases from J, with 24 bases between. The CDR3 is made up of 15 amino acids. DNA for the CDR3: TGCAGCGTCCAGGGCGGGACTCTAGGACCGGGGACCCAGTACTTC. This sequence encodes CSVQGGTLGPGTQYF.

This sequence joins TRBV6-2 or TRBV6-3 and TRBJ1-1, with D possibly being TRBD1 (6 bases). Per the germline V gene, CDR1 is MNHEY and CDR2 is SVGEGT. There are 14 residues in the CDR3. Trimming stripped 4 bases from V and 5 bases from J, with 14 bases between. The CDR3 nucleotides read TGTGCCAGCAGTTTACAGGGATTCGTAACTGAAGCTTTCTTT. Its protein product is CASSLQGFVTEAFF.